This T cell receptor beta chain was captured in a study of molecular identifiers for immune sequencing clone quantification. This clonotype was observed a few times. The CDR3 is 14 amino acids. CDR1 is MNHEY and CDR2 is SVGEGT in the germline V gene. Trimming removed 7 bases at V and 3 bases at J, with 16 bases between. Sorting isolated naive CD8 T cells as CD8+CD4-CCR7+CD45RA+ events. TCRdb analysed the PCR reads with MiXCR anew, one entry per CDR3 protein. The data hold about 640,000 distinct CDR3 sequences, with just under 20% observed a single time. The chain is built from TRBV6-2 or TRBV6-3 and TRBJ2-7, with D possibly being TRBD1 or TRBD2 (5 bases each). The receptor was isolated from a human donor in good health. Some libraries in this study had Jurkat cell RNA spiked in. Sequencing was performed on naive CD8+ T cells from blood, with Jurkat cell RNA spiked in. Described subset: FACS-sorted CD8+CD4-CCR7+CD45RA+ naive T cells. The CDR3 here is CASTPLGVSYEQYF. The CDR3 nucleotides are TGTGCCAGCACCCCCTTGGGGGTGAGCTACGAGCAGTACTTC.